The 9 T cell receptor beta chains below were found in one sample sequenced in a study of cytomegalovirus exposure and HLA in healthy donors listed by TCRdb under 2017. Libraries came from the immunoSEQ multiplex PCR assay. A mixture of 60 forward primers for TCR Vbeta segments and 13 reverse primers for TCR Jbeta segments was used in the multiplex PCR. TCRdb's version of the immuneACCESS table is confined to in-frame rearrangements and falls short of the full clone set. An unresolved V gene accounts for under half of the shortfall where checked; the remainder is of unknown origin. This sample is represented by tens of thousands of clones; approximately 70% of them were singletons. Over 4.5% of the sample goes to the ten largest clones. The specimen sequenced was PBMCs. The receptors originated from a man aged 55 to 70 in good health and CMV-seropositive.

The chain uses TRBV5-4 and TRBJ2-5; 10 bases fit TRBD1. The DNA end is a closer match to TRBJ2-7, so the J assignment may be wrong. The CDR3 is 15 residues long. CDR1 and CDR2 from the germline V gene are SGHNT and YYREEE (reference sequence). In DNA form, the CDR3 reads TGTGCCAGCAGCCCCGGGACAGGGGAGGAATACGAGCAGTACTTC. This gives the protein CASSPGTGEEYEQYF.

The chain is built from TRBV27 and TRBJ1-5; maybe TRBD1 (5 bases). Between the trimmed V and J ends, which lost 9 bases and 7 bases, there was a span of 16 bases. Germline CDR1 and CDR2: MNHEY and SMNVEV (reference sequence). The CDR3 loop spans 13 amino acids. CDR3 sequence: CASSGARNQPQHF. CDR3 bases: TGTGCCAGTAGTGGGGCCCGGAACCAGCCCCAGCATTTT.

This sequence joins TRBV27 and TRBJ2-7; 9 positions agree with TRBD2. V trimming: 2 bases; J trimming: 5 bases; junction bases outside the gene matches: 7. CDR1 is MNHEY and CDR2 is SMNVEV in the germline V gene (reference sequence). The CDR3 has 15 residues. CDR3 residues: CASSLGFSGSNEQYF. CDR3 in DNA: TGTGCCAGCAGTTTAGGGTTTAGCGGGAGCAACGAGCAGTACTTC.

The chain employs TRBV10-1 and TRBJ2-7; D is uncertain. This CDR3 contains 13 residues. V was shortened by 3 bases and J by 5 bases, with 11 bases between the two germline ends. Germline V gene lookup returns CDR1 WNHNN and CDR2 SYGVQD (reference sequence). As DNA, the CDR3 is TGCGCCAGCAGTGAAGATAGTTTCGACGAGCAGTACTTC. It specifies CASSEDSFDEQYF.

This chain connects TRBV7-9 to TRBJ2-2; D unresolved. Trimming took off 5 bases at V and 0 bases at J, with 13 bases between the two ends. The CDR3 totals 16 residues. Germline CDR1 reads SEHNR; CDR2 reads FQNEAQ (reference sequence). The CDR3 sequence: CASSPTLAANTGELFF. CDR3 coding DNA: TGTGCCAGCAGCCCTACTTTAGCAGCGAACACCGGGGAGCTGTTTTTT.

The CDR3 DNA sequence: TGTGCCAGCAGGCGGAGCGGGAGTTTGAGCGAGACCCAGTACTTC. It translates to CASRRSGSLSETQYF. This chain links TRBV6-5 with TRBJ2-5, with 8 bases aligning to TRBD2. This CDR3 has 15 amino acids. J lost 5 bases, V lost 6 bases, and 11 bases had no gene match. CDR1 is MNHEY and CDR2 is SVGAGI in the germline V gene.

The chain joins TRBV28 to TRBJ1-1; D ambiguous. Germline lookup yields CDR1 MDHEN and CDR2 SYDVKM. V was pared by 5 bases and J by 5 bases, with 15 bases between. The CDR3 covers 14 residues. The CDR3 DNA sequence: TGTGCCAGCAGTGGAAAGACGGGTCAGACTGAAGCTTTCTTT. Translation: CASSGKTGQTEAFF.

The J gene is TRBJ2-5, the V gene TRBV5-1, with 11 positions matching TRBD2. Germline-derived CDR1 and CDR2 are SGHRS and YFSETQ. V trimming: 4 bases; J trimming: 3 bases; junction bases outside the gene matches: 11. The length of the CDR3 is 17 residues. The CDR3 DNA is TGCGCCAGCAGCCCCCCCCGGCTGACTAGCGGGAAAGAGACCCAGTACTTC. As protein: CASSPPRLTSGKETQYF.

The J gene is TRBJ1-4, the V gene TRBV5-5, with 10 bases identical to TRBD1. V gave up 0 bases and J gave up 11 bases; unmatched junction bases: 7. CDR3 length: 15 amino acids. Germline V lookup: CDR1 SGHKS, CDR2 YYEKEE (reference sequence). This CDR3 is CASSLAGQGFRKLFF. In nucleotides, the CDR3 is TGTGCCAGCAGCTTGGCGGGACAGGGGTTTCGGAAACTGTTTTTT.